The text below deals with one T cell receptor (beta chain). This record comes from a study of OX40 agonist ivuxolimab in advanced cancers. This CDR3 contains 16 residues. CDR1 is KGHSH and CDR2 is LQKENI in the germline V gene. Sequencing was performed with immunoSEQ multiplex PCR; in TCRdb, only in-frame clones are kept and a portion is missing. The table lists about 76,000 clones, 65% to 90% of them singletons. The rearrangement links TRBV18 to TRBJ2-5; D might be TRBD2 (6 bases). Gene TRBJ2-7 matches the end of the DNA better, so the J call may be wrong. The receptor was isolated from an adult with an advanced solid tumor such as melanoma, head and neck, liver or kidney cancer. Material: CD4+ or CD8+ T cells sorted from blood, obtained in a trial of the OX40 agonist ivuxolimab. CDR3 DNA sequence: TGTGCCAGCTCACCGACGGGAGCCCCTCAAAGCTCCGAGCAGTACTTC. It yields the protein CASSPTGAPQSSEQYF.